What follows is one TCR beta chain and its context. Original methodology: Nucleated cell number was recorded as an estimate derived from reference gene primer amplification. Method: immunoSEQ multiplex PCR; TCRdb's copy keeps in-frame clones and lacks some. The DNA gave D and trimming, while V, J and clone size come from that table. The sample contains 150,000 or so clones, about 83% of which appear only once. The sample is drawn from a study of blood T cell repertoires in COVID-19. On the study more broadly: Samples representing acute and convalescent COVID-19 were sourced from the United States, Italy and Spain. T cells, B-cell-depleted T cells, or PBMCs provided the cDNA or gDNA that served as material.

The CDR3 totals 11 residues. Germline lookup yields CDR1 LNHDA and CDR2 SQIVND (reference sequence). V lost 5 bases and J lost 10, with 6 bases in between. Sequenced input: peripheral blood. This rearrangement joins TRBV19 to TRBJ1-6; the D gene is possibly TRBD1 (5 bases). The TCR was taken from a human donor in a cohort sampled during active COVID-19. In DNA, the CDR3 is TGTGCCAGTAGTGCAGGGTCACCCCTCCACTTT. Translated, it gives CASSAGSPLHF.